The 9 T cell receptor beta chains given below trace back to one sample, sequenced in a study of tumor-infiltrating lymphocytes in primary liver carcinoma. Investigators took RNA and DNA out together from roughly 20-30 mg of unsorted bulk tissue. From approximately 530 ng of total RNA, TCR beta-specific cDNA was reverse-transcribed using a constant-region primer. Three rounds of nested multiplex PCR with slightly modified ARM-PCR produced TCR beta libraries. Researchers ran the first two PCR rounds for around 10 cycles each with TRBV1-TRBV30 forward primers and a C-beta reverse primer. TCRdb redid the calling of the multiplex PCR reads with MiXCR, one entry per CDR3 protein. This table has about 92,000 distinct CDR3 sequences, roughly 70% appearing once. The material sequenced was tumor-adjacent normal liver tissue. These TCRs come from a man between 40 and 49 years old with primary liver carcinoma and hepatitis B virus infection.

Note on this clonotype: At one of its ends the junction is not consistent with the germline gene, which may arise from a read error. This sequence joins TRBV4-1 and TRBJ2-2, with D possibly being TRBD1 or TRBD2 (5 bases each). The CDR3 spans 13 residues. CDR1 is MGHRA, CDR2 YSYEKL, per germline. Here the CDR3 reads CASSQGQDGKLFF. CDR3 in DNA: TGCGCGAGCAGCCAAGGACAAGACGGGAAGCTGTTTTTT.

A note on this clonotype: Sequence at one end of the junction differs from germline and may be a read error. This rearrangement joins TRBV11-3 to TRBJ2-3, with D unresolved. This CDR3 region has 12 residues. The germline CDR1 and CDR2 sequences are SGHNT and YENEEA. This CDR3 is CASSVDSGTQYF. The CDR3 DNA is TGTGCCAGCAGCGTAGACTCGGGTACGCAGTATTTT.

This clonotype was found once. This may stem from a read error, because a much larger clone lies one nucleotide away. The chain carries TRBV6-1 and TRBJ2-2, with D perhaps TRBD1 or TRBD2 (5 bases each). The CDR3 is 14 residues long. Germline CDR1 MNHNS, CDR2 SASEGT. The CDR3 nucleotides are TGTGCCAGCAGTGAACAGAGGGGCACCGGGGAGCTGTATTTT. Residues: CASSEQRGTGELYF.

This clonotype has a count of ten or more. The V gene is TRBV12-3 or TRBV12-4, the J gene TRBJ2-1; D unresolved. Deletions cut 3 bases from V and 9 bases from J, with 6 bases between. The CDR3 runs to 11 residues. CDR3 in amino acids: CASSLTLEQFF. The CDR3, as DNA: TGTGCCAGCAGTTTGACTCTTGAGCAGTTCTTC.

Concerning this clonotype itself: This likely comes from a read error, as the CDR3 has no conserved phenylalanine or tryptophan at its end. The DNA is omitted, as the CDR3 cannot be located on it reliably, and the CDR3 follows TCRdb's listing. The rearrangement joins TRBV30 to TRBJ2-3; the table calls TRBD1, which could not be checked here. The CDR3 totals 17 residues, both ends included. The V gene's germline CDR1 is GTSNPN and CDR2 SVGIG (reference sequence). CDR3 residues: CACRRPGDPGSTDTLYV.

The V and J genes are TRBV11-2 and TRBJ2-7; possibly TRBD2 for D (6 bases). This CDR3 is built from 15 residues. Germline CDR1 SGHAT, CDR2 FQNNGV. The CDR3 region has the DNA TGTACAAGCAGCCTCGGCGGGACTCTAGCCTACGAGCAGTACTTC. This gives the protein CTSSLGGTLAYEQYF.

This CDR3 reads CASSCGPGQREQYF. CDR3 nucleotides: TGTGCCAGCAGTTGCGGCCCGGGGCAGAGGGAGCAGTACTTC. J is TRBJ2-7 and V is TRBV6-5, with D perhaps being TRBD1 or TRBD2 (5 bases each). Germline CDR1 is MNHEY and CDR2 is SVGAGI. The V end lost 4 bases, the J end lost 7 bases, and 17 bases lay between the germline ends. The CDR3 covers 14 residues.

A note on this clonotype: This likely reflects a read error, since a far larger clone is one base away. The rearrangement links TRBV25-1 to TRBJ2-7; D unresolved. Trimming stripped 6 bases from V and 5 bases from J, with 8 bases between. Germline assignment: CDR1 MGHDK and CDR2 SYGVNS. This CDR3 comprises 11 residues. CDR3 nucleotide sequence: TGTGCCAGCAGCCTTACCCACGAGCAGTACTTC. This encodes CASSLTHEQYF.

In this sample, this clonotype is medium-sized. The chain combines TRBV29-1 with TRBJ2-1; tentative D call: TRBD2 (5 bases). The CDR3 is 13 amino acids. Germline loops: CDR1 SQVTM, CDR2 ANQGSEA. Trimming cost V 1 base and J 3 bases, with 7 bases left between them. This CDR3 reads CSVEGTDYNEQFF. The CDR3 DNA reads as TGCAGCGTTGAAGGGACTGACTACAATGAGCAGTTCTTC.